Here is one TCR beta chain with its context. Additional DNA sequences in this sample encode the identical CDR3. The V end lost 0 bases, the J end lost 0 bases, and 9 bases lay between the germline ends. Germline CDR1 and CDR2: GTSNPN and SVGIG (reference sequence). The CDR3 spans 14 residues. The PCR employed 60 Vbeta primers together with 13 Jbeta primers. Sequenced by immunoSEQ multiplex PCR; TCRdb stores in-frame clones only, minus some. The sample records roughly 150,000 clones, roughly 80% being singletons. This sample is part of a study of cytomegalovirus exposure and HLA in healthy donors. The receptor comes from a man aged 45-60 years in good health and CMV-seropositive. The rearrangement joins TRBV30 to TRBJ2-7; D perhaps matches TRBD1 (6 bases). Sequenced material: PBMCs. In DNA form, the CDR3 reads TGTGCCTGGAGTGTTGGGGGCCTCTCCTACGAGCAGTACTTC. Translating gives CAWSVGGLSYEQYF.